The present T cell receptor (beta chain) was sequenced within a study of T cells in Graves' hyperthyroidism and ophthalmopathy. Study summary: Before any treatment, at initial diagnosis, peripheral blood was collected. Notes on the study in general: Researchers found most expanded thyroid clonotypes above 0.001 in blood as well.

There were TCR beta CDR3 regions amplified from RNA transcripts. First-round RT-PCR with HTBI primers amplified the TCR CDR3 region. MiXCR, applied by TCRdb to the multiplex PCR reads, yields one record per CDR3 protein. The table lists approximately 350,000 distinct CDR3 sequences, 13% to 15% of them singletons, with about 21% in the top ten. This CDR3 is 17 amino acids long. Germline values: CDR1 SGHRS, CDR2 YFSETQ. Trimming stripped 0 bases from V and 4 bases from J, with 19 bases between. This clonotype appeared a single time. Its antigen is not identified. Inclusion characteristics of ophthalmopathy patients comprised a Clinical Activity Score of at least 3, a NOSPECS grade of at least 4, and duration under 3 months. The PBMCs were taken from approximately 9 ml of fresh peripheral blood.

This clonotype was sampled from a woman aged 55-70 years with Graves' ophthalmopathy. The sequenced sample was blood. The V and J genes are TRBV5-1 and TRBJ1-1; D may be TRBD1 (6 bases). The CDR3: CASSLAGPTEGGTEAFF. The CDR3 DNA is TGCGCCAGCAGCTTGGCCGGCCCGACGGAAGGGGGCACTGAAGCTTTCTTT. The whole variable domain, filled in from reference TRBV5-1 and TRBJ1-1, reads KAGVTQTPRYLIKTRGQQVTLSCSPISGHRSVSWYQQTPGQGLQFLFEYFSETQRNKGNFPGRFSGRQFSNSRSEMNVSTLELGDSALYLCASSLAGPTEGGTEAFFGQGTRLTVV.